The rows below give T cell receptor beta chains drawn from one sample of a study of blood T cell repertoires in COVID-19. Measured with immunoSEQ multiplex PCR; TCRdb has only the in-frame clones, and not every one. The table includes approximately 240,000 clones, approximately 90% detected once. Sequenced input: PBMCs or T cells enriched from blood (not recorded which). The receptors were sampled from a woman aged 30 to 39 with acute COVID-19. CDR3s include the opening cysteine and the closing phenylalanine or tryptophan. A D gene is named only where the DNA matches it firmly. Expanded clones are given a class, and other clones once, few, many or no size at all.

TRBV7-6,.,18,TRBJ2-1,TRBD2,TGTGCCAGCCGAGGGACTAGCGGGGGGGCCAGCTCCTACAATGAGCAGTTCTTC,CASRGTSGGASSYNEQFF
TRBV2,.,13,TRBJ1-2,.,TGTGCCAGCAGTGAAACAGGCCACTATGGCTACACCTTC,CASSETGHYGYTF
TRBV7-6,few,17,TRBJ2-2,TRBD1,TGTGCCAGCAGTCACACACAGGGGGCACCCGCCACCGGGGAGCTGTTTTTT,CASSHTQGAPATGELFF
TRBV3-1/TRBV3-2,.,14,TRBJ1-3,.,TGTGCCAGCAGCTCCCGAACAGGGGGAAACACCATATATTTT,CASSSRTGGNTIYF
TRBV30,.,15,TRBJ2-7,.,TGTGCCTGGAGTGGTACCAGGGGCCCAGCTACCGAGCAGTACTTC,CAWSGTRGPATEQYF
TRBV7-2,once,15,TRBJ2-7,.,TGTGCCAGCAGCTTATTCGCGGCGGTCGGGAACGAGCAGTACTTC,CASSLFAAVGNEQYF
TRBV5-6,.,17,TRBJ2-6,.,TGTGCCAGCAGCTTACACGGAGGGGGCCCTGGGGCCAACGTCCTGACTTTC,CASSLHGGGPGANVLTF
TRBV4-1,.,13,TRBJ2-7,.,TGCGCCAGCAGCCACGAGGGTCGCTACGAGCAGTACTTC,CASSHEGRYEQYF
TRBV19,.,15,TRBJ1-4,.,TGTGCCAGTACCCCTCGGAGCGGCGATAATGAAAAACTGTTTTTT,CASTPRSGDNEKLFF
TRBV7-9,.,13,TRBJ1-6,.,TGTGCCAGCAGCTTGTCATATAATTCACCCCTCCACTTT,CASSLSYNSPLHF
TRBV3-1/TRBV3-2,.,15,TRBJ1-1,TRBD1,TGTGCCAGCAGCCAAGACAGGGGGCGAAACACTGAAGCTTTCTTT,CASSQDRGRNTEAFF
TRBV29-1,.,12,TRBJ1-2,.,TGCAGCGTGGATCTAGGGGTCGATGGCTACACCTTC,CSVDLGVDGYTF